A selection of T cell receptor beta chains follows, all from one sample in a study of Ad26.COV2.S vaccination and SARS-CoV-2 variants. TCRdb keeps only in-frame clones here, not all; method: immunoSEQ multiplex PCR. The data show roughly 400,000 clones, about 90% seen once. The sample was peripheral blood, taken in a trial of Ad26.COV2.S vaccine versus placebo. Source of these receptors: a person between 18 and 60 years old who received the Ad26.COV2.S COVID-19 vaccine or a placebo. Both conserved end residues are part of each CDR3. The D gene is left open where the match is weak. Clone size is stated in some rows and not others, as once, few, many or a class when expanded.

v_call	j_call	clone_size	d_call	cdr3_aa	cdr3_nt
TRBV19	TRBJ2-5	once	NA	CASSIGQGERETQYF	TGTGCCAGTAGTATCGGTCAGGGCGAAAGGGAGACCCAGTACTTC
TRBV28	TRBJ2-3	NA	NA	CASSFISPPAGRTDTQYF	TGTGCCAGCAGTTTTATATCCCCCCCTGCAGGTCGCACAGATACGCAGTATTTT
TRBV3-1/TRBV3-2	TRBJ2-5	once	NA	CASSPDDLRETQYF	TGTGCCAGCAGCCCCGACGACCTCCGGGAGACCCAGTACTTC
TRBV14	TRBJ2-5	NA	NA	CATSLGSAAETQYF	TGTGCCACCAGCTTGGGGTCAGCGGCGGAGACCCAGTACTTC
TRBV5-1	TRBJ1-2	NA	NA	CASSLPAPGDGYTF	TGCGCCAGCAGCTTGCCGGCCCCCGGGGACGGCTACACCTTC
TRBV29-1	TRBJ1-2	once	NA	CSAAGGPNYGYTF	TGCAGCGCCGCGGGGGGCCCTAACTATGGCTACACCTTC
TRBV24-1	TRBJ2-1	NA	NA	CATSDFLTGSKRKNEQFF	TGTGCCACCAGTGATTTTCTAACAGGTTCGAAGCGAAAGAATGAGCAGTTCTTC
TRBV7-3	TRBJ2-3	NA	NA	CASSSTSTDTQYF	TGTGCCAGCAGCTCGACTAGCACAGATACGCAGTATTTT
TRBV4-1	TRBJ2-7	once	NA	CASSQGSNEQYF	TGCGCCAGCAGCCAAGGGTCTAACGAGCAGTACTTC
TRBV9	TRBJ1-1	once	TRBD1	CASSAGGGRNTMNTEAFF	TGTGCCAGCAGCGCAGGGGGAGGACGGAACACCATGAACACTGAAGCTTTCTTT
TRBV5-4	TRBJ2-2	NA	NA	CASSRQDTGELFF	TGTGCCAGCAGCCGCCAGGACACCGGGGAGCTGTTTTTT
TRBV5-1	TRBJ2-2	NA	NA	CASSLVWGRGTYTGELFF	TGCGCCAGCAGCTTGGTGTGGGGCAGGGGAACCTACACCGGGGAGCTGTTTTTT
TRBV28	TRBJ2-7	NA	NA	CASSPLIPYEQYF	TGTGCCAGCAGTCCCCTCATTCCCTACGAGCAGTACTTC
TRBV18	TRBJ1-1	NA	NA	CASSPKAGQTEAFF	TGTGCCAGCTCACCAAAAGCTGGACAGACTGAAGCTTTCTTT
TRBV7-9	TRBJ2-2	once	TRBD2	CASSLSPGTSGYTGELFF	TGTGCCAGCAGCTTATCCCCCGGGACTAGCGGTTACACCGGGGAGCTGTTTTTT
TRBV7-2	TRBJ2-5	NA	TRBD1	CASSIDRGNIETQYF	TGTGCCAGCAGCATCGACAGGGGGAACATCGAGACCCAGTACTTC
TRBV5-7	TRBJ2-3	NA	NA	CASSLYLASITDTQYF	TGTGCCAGCAGCTTGTATTTAGCCTCAATCACAGATACGCAGTATTTT
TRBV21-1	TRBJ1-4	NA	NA	CASSNPGSNEKLFF	TGTGCCAGCAGCAACCCAGGGTCTAATGAAAAACTGTTTTTT
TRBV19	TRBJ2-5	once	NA	CATRPETYQETQYF	TGTGCCACCCGACCAGAGACGTACCAAGAGACCCAGTACTTC
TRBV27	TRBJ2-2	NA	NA	CASSPGRQGTGELFF	TGTGCCAGCAGCCCCGGCCGGCAAGGCACCGGGGAGCTGTTTTTT
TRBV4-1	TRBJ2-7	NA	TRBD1	CASSQGPGGSYEQYF	TGCGCCAGCAGCCAAGGCCCAGGGGGCTCTTACGAGCAGTACTTC
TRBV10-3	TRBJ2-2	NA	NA	CAISVPNTGELFF	TGTGCCATCAGTGTCCCGAACACCGGGGAGCTGTTTTTT
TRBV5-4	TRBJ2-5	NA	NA	CASSLGRQETQYF	TGTGCCAGCAGCTTGGGGAGGCAGGAGACCCAGTACTTC
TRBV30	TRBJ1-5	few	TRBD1	CAWSDRGDQPQHF	TGTGCCTGGAGCGACAGGGGGGATCAGCCCCAGCATTTT
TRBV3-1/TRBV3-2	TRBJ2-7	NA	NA	CASSRDRHF	TGTGCCAGCAGCCGCGACCGACACTTC
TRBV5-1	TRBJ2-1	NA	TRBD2	CASSPWGLRGEQFF	TGCGCCAGCAGCCCGTGGGGACTAAGGGGAGAGCAGTTCTTC
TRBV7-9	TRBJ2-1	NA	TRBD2	CASSLGTSGGFYNEQFF	TGTGCCAGCAGCTTAGGGACTAGCGGGGGGTTCTACAATGAGCAGTTCTTC
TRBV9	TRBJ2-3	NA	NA	CASSPLTWGTDTQYF	TGTGCCAGCAGCCCGCTAACCTGGGGCACAGATACGCAGTATTTT
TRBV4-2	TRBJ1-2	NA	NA	CASSQEWRDRYGYTF	TGTGCCAGCAGCCAAGAGTGGAGGGATCGGTATGGCTACACCTTC
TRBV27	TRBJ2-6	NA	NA	CASSSVMGSGANVLTF	TGTGCCAGCAGTTCCGTGATGGGGTCTGGGGCCAACGTCCTGACTTTC
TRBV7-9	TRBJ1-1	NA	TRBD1	CASSLVPGQGAWNTEAFF	TGTGCCAGCAGCTTAGTGCCCGGACAGGGGGCCTGGAACACTGAAGCTTTCTTT
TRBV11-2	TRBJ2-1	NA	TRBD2	CASSSRLAGHYNEQFF	TGTGCCAGCAGCTCCCGACTAGCGGGACACTACAATGAGCAGTTCTTC
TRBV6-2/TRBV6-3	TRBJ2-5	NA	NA	CASSYGQAETQYF	TGTGCCAGCAGTTACGGCCAGGCGGAGACCCAGTACTTC
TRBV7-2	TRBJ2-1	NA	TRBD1	CASSLAGGQGTDNEQFF	TGTGCCAGCAGCTTAGCAGGGGGACAGGGTACCGACAATGAGCAGTTCTTC